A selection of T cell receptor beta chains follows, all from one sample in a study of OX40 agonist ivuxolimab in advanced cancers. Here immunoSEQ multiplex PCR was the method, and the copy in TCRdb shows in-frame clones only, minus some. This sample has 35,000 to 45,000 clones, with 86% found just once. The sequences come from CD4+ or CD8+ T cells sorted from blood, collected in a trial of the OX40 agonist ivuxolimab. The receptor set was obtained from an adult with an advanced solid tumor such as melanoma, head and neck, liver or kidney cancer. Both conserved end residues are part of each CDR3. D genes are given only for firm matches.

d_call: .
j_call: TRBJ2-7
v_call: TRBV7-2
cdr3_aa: CASSLGQYQSYEQYF
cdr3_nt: TGTGCCAGCAGCTTAGGGCAGTACCAATCCTACGAGCAGTACTTC

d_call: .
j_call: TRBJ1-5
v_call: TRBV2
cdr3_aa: CASSVSSKGNQPQHF
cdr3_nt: TGTGCCAGCAGTGTTTCGAGTAAGGGCAATCAGCCCCAGCATTTT

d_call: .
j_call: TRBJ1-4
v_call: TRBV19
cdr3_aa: CASSLLADIYTTNEKLFF
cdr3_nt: TGTGCCAGTAGTCTTCTCGCAGACATTTATACAACTAATGAAAAACTGTTTTTT

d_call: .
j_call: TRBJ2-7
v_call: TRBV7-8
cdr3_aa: CASSSKGAGPSYEQYF
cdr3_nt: TGTGCCAGCAGCTCCAAAGGGGCAGGGCCATCCTACGAGCAGTACTTC

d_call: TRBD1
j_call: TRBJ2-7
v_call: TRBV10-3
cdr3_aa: CATTGQGAYEQYF
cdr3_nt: TGTGCCACCACGGGACAGGGGGCCTACGAGCAGTACTTC

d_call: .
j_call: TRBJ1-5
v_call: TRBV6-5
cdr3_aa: CASSDNPSDQPQHF
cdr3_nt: TGTGCCAGCTCGGACAATCCTAGCGATCAGCCCCAGCATTTT

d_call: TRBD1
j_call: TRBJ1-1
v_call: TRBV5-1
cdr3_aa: CASSPGGANTEAFF
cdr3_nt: TGCGCCAGCAGCCCAGGGGGGGCGAACACTGAAGCTTTCTTT

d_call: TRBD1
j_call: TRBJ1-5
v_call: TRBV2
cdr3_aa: CASSERQGARMPQHF
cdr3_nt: TGTGCCAGCAGTGAACGCCAGGGGGCCCGCATGCCCCAGCATTTT

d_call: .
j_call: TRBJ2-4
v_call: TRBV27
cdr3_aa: CASSFGGLAKNIQYF
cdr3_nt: TGTGCCAGCAGTTTCGGCGGCTTAGCCAAAAACATTCAGTACTTC

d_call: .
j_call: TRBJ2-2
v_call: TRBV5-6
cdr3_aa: CASSLYGFNTGELFF
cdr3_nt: TGTGCCAGCAGCTTGTACGGATTTAACACCGGGGAGCTGTTTTTT